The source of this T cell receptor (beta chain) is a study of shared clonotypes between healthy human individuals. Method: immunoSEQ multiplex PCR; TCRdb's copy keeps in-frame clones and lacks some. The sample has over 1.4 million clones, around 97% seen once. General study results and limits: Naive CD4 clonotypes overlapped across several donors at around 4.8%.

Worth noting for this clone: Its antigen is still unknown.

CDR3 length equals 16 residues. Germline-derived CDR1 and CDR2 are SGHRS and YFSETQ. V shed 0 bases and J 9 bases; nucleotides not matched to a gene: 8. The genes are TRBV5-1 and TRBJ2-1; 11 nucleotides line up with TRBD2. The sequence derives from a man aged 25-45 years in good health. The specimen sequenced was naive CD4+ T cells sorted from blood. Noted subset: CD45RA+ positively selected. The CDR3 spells CASSLALAGAVSEQFF. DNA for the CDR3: TGCGCCAGCAGCTTGGCACTAGCGGGAGCAGTTAGTGAGCAGTTCTTC.